Listed here are 3 T cell receptor beta chains from one sample, sequenced in a study of CD4+ T cells in melanoma. Assay: immunoSEQ multiplex PCR; the TCRdb copy retains only in-frame clones and omits some. The sample yields 90,000 to 130,000 clones, over 80% seen once. Sequenced sample: peripheral blood. These receptors were obtained from a human donor with melanoma.

This chain's CDR3 is CASRRTSDYEQYF. As DNA, the CDR3 is TGTGCCAGCCGTCGGACGTCGGACTACGAGCAGTACTTC. The chain combines TRBV6-5 with TRBJ2-7; no definite D call. The CDR3 loop spans 13 amino acids. The V gene lost 8 bases and the J gene lost 3 bases, with 14 bases spanning the gap. Per germline, CDR1 MNHEY and CDR2 SVGAGI.

The chain joins TRBV11-3 to TRBJ2-3; D possibly corresponds to TRBD2 (5 bases). The V gene's germline CDR1 is SGHNT and CDR2 YENEEA. The CDR3 runs to 15 residues. Trimming removed 5 bases at V and 0 bases at J, with 12 bases between. CDR3 in amino acids: CASSRGSRSTDTQYF. The CDR3 DNA sequence: TGTGCCAGCAGCCGGGGTAGCCGTAGCACAGATACGCAGTATTTT.

As for this clone: A read error may account for a junction end that differs from germline. This chain connects TRBV6-4 to TRBJ2-7, with D possibly TRBD2 on 6 matching bases. The CDR3 covers 13 residues. Germline V gene data show CDR1 as MRHNA and CDR2 as SNTAGT. CDR3 amino acids: CASSDLRGRGQYF. The CDR3, as DNA: TGTGCCAGCAGCGACTTGCGGGGACGAGGGCAGTACTTC.